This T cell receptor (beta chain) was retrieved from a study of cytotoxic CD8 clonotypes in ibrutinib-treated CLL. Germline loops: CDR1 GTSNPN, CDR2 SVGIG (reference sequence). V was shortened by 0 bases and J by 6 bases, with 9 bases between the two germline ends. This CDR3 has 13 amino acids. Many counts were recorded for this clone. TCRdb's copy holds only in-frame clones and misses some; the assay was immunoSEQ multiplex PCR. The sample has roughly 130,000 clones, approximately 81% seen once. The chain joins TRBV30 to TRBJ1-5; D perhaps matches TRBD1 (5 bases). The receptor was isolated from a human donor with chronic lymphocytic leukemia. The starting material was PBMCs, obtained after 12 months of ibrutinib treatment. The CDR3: CAWSVLGGQPQHF. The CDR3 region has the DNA TGTGCCTGGAGTGTACTTGGGGGTCAGCCCCAGCATTTT.